The entry below describes one T cell receptor beta chain. These data originate in a study of cytomegalovirus exposure and HLA in healthy donors. V gave up 0 bases and J gave up 1 base, with 9 bases separating them. The V gene's germline CDR1 is SGDLS and CDR2 YYNGEE. CDR3 length: 15 amino acids. Amplification used 60 Vbeta primers and 13 Jbeta primers. Clones were read by immunoSEQ multiplex PCR, and TCRdb kept only the in-frame ones, dropping some. The repertoire consists of fewer than 250,000 clones, with around 86% occurring once and the leading ten covering around 1.4%. The chain uses TRBV9 and TRBJ2-3; the D gene is possibly TRBD1 (5 bases). The TCR was taken from a man aged 25-40 years in good health and CMV-seronegative. Sequencing was carried out using PBMCs. CDR3 amino acids: CASSVVQGRTDTQYF. CDR3 in DNA: TGTGCCAGCAGCGTAGTTCAGGGTCGCACAGATACGCAGTATTTT.